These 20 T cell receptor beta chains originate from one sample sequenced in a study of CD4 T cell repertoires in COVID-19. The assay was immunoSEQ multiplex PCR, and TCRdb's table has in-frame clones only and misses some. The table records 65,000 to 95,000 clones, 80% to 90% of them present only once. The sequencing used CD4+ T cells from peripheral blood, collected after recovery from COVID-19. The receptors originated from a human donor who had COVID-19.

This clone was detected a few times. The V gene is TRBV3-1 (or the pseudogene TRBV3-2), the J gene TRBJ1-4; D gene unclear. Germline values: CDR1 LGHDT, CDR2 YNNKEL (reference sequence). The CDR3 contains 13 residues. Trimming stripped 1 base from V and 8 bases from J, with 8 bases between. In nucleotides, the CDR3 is TGTGCCAGCAGCCAAGGGGAATCGGAAAAACTGTTTTTT. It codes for CASSQGESEKLFF.

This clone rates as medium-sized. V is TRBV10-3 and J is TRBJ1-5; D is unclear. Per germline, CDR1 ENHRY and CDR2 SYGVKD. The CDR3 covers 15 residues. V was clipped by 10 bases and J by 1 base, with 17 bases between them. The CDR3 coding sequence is TGTGCCACCCAACGTTCCCGAGACAGCAATCAGCCCCAGCATTTT. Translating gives CATQRSRDSNQPQHF.

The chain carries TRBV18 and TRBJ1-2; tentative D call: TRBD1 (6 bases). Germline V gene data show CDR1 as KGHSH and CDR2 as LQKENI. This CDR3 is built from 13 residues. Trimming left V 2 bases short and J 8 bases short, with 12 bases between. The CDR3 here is CASSPETGSGYTF. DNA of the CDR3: TGTGCCAGCTCACCAGAAACAGGGTCGGGCTACACCTTC.

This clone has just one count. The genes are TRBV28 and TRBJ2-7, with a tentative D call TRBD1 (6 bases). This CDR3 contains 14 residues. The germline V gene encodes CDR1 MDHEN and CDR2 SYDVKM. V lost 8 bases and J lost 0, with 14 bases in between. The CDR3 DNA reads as TGTGCCAGCGGATCGTTGGGGGCCTCCTACGAGCAGTACTTC. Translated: CASGSLGASYEQYF.

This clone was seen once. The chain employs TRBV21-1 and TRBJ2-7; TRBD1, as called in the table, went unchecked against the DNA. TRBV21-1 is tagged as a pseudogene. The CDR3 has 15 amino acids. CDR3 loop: CASSKSGDPPYEQYF. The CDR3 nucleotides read TGTGCCAGCAGCAAGTCAGGCGACCCCCCCTACGAGCAGTACTTC.

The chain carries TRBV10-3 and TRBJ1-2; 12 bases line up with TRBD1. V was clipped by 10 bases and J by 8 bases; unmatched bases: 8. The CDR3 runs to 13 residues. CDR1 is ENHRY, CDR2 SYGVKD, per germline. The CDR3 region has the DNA TGTGCCACCTGGGGACAGGGGGCGCAAGGCTACACCTTC. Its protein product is CATWGQGAQGYTF.

This CDR3 is CASSPRIASTDTQYF. CDR3 sequence (DNA): TGTGCCAGCAGCCCCCGGATAGCCTCCACAGATACGCAGTATTTT. J is TRBJ2-3 and V is TRBV3-1 (or the pseudogene TRBV3-2); D is unresolved. Per germline, CDR1 LGHDT and CDR2 YNNKEL (reference sequence). The ends were cut back, 4 bases at V and 2 bases at J, with 13 bases in the middle. This CDR3 has 15 amino acids.

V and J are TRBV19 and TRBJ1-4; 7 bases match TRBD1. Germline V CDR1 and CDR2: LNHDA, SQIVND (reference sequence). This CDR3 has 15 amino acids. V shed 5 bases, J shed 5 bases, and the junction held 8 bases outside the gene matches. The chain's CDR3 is CASSPLGTENEKLFF. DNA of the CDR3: TGTGCCAGTAGTCCCCTAGGGACAGAGAATGAAAAACTGTTTTTT.

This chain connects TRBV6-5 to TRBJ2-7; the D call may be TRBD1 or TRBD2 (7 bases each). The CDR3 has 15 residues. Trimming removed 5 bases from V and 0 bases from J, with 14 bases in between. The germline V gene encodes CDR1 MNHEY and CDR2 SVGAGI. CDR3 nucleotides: TGTGCCAGCAGTAGACAGGGAGGGTTCTCCTACGAGCAGTACTTC. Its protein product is CASSRQGGFSYEQYF.

The CDR3 DNA follows: TGTGCCAGCAGCTTTCAAGGGACAGGGGGCTACGAGCAGTACTTC. Protein sequence: CASSFQGTGGYEQYF. The chain links TRBV7-2 to TRBJ2-7; 11 bases are shared with TRBD1. CDR1 and CDR2 from the germline V gene are SGHTA and FQGNSA. The CDR3 length is 15 residues. V dropped 3 bases and J dropped 3; count of bases not matched to a gene: 4. Full variable domain (rest looked up from reference TRBV7-2 and TRBJ2-7): GAGVSQSPSNKVTEKGKDVELRCDPISGHTALYWYRQSLGQGLEFLIYFQGNSAPDKSGLPSDRFSAERTGGSVSTLTIQRTQQEDSAVYLCASSFQGTGGYEQYFGPGTRLTVT.

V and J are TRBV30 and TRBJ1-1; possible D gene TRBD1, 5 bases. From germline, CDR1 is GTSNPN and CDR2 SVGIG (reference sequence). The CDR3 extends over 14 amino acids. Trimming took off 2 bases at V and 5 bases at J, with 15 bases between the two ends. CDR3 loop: CAWSPLRGWTEAFF. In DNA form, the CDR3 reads TGTGCCTGGAGTCCCCTCCGGGGGTGGACTGAAGCTTTCTTT.

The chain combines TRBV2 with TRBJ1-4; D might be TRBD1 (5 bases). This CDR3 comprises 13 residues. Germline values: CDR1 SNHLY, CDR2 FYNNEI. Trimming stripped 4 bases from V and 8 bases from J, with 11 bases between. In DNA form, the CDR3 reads TGTGCCAGCAGTGTGAGGGACGGGGAAAAACTGTTTTTT. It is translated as CASSVRDGEKLFF.

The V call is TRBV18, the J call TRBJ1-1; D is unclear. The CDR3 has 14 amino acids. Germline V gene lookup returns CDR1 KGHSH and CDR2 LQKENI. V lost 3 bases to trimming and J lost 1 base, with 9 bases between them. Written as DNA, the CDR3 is TGTGCCAGCTCACCGTTACAACGGAACACTGAAGCTTTCTTT. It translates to CASSPLQRNTEAFF.

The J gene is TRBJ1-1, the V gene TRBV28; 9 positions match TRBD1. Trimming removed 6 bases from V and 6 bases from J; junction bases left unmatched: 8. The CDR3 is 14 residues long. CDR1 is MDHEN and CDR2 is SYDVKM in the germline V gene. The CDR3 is CASSQQGAYAEAFF. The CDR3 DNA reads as TGTGCCAGCAGCCAACAGGGGGCGTATGCTGAAGCTTTCTTT.

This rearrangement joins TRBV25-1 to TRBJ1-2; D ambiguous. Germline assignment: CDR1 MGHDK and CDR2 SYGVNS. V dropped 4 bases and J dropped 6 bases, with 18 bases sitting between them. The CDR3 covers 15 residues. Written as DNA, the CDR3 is TGTGCCAGCAGTGGGTACACTAACCAAGGCCATGGCTACACCTTC. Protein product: CASSGYTNQGHGYTF.

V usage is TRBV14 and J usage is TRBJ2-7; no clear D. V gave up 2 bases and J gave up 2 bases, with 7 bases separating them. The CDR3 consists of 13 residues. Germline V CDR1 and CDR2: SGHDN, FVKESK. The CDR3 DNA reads TGTGCCAGCAGCCAATTGGCCACCTACGAGCAGTACTTC. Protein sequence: CASSQLATYEQYF.

The CDR3 here is CASSQRDSYNEQFF. The DNA of the CDR3 is TGCGCCAGCAGCCAACGGGACAGCTACAATGAGCAGTTCTTC. The V call is TRBV5-1, the J call TRBJ2-1; 7 bases fit TRBD1. Unmatched junction bases numbered 4, after V lost 4 bases and J lost 3 bases. The CDR3 has 14 amino acids. The V gene's germline CDR1 is SGHRS and CDR2 YFSETQ.

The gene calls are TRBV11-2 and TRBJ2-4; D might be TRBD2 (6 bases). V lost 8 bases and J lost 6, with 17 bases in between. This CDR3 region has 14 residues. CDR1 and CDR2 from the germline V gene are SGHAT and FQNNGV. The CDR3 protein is CASGAGNPGNIQYF. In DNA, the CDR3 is TGTGCCAGCGGGGCGGGGAACCCAGGAAACATTCAGTACTTC.

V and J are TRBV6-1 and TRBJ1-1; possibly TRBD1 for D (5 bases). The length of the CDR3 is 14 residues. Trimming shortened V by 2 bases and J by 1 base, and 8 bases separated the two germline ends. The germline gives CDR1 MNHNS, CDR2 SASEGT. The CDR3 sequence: CASSELTGNTEAFF. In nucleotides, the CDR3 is TGTGCCAGCAGTGAACTTACAGGGAACACTGAAGCTTTCTTT.

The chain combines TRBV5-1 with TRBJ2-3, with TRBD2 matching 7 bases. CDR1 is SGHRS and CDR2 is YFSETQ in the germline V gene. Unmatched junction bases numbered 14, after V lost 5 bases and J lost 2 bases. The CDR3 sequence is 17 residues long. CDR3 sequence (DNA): TGCGCCAGCAGTACGACGACCTCCGGGACTACCACAGATACGCAGTATTTT. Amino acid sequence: CASSTTTSGTTTDTQYF.